This is a list of T cell receptor beta chains from one sample in a study of T cell responses to AZD1222 COVID-19 vaccine. The repertoire was sequenced with immunoSEQ multiplex PCR; TCRdb's copy has only in-frame clones and lacks some. The sample has roughly 130,000 clones; just under 95% are singletons. The sequenced sample was peripheral blood, obtained 28 days after the second AZD1222 dose. The receptors shown here come from an adult who received the AZD1222 COVID-19 vaccine. Both conserved end residues are part of each CDR3.

CDR3 protein	V gene	J gene
CASSRTAGANVLTF	TRBV14	TRBJ2-6
CASSFRGGYGYTF	TRBV27	TRBJ1-2
CASSSAIMNTEAFF	TRBV7-2	TRBJ1-1
CASSPPGKQGYTF	TRBV5-6	TRBJ1-2
CASRDRSSYEQYF	TRBV25-1	TRBJ2-7
CASSLVVGGGELFF	TRBV5-8	TRBJ2-2
CASSLTRGASGANVLTF	TRBV7-3	TRBJ2-6
CASSLGYEQYF	TRBV27	TRBJ2-7
CAGDINRDSPLHF	TRBV30	TRBJ1-6
CASSPGTESLQRESNNEQFF	TRBV18	TRBJ2-1
CAWTDRVDEQYF	TRBV30	TRBJ2-7
CASTSQGVGGYTF	TRBV7-9	TRBJ1-2
CASSDRDRGSPLHF	TRBV19	TRBJ1-6
CASSPLKGDRGKSGANVLTF	TRBV14	TRBJ2-6
CASSFRRGGYTF	TRBV12-3/TRBV12-4	TRBJ1-2
CASSQVGGPNTGELFF	TRBV14	TRBJ2-2
CASSQGDQGTEAFF	TRBV4-2	TRBJ1-1
CASSHDRVNTEAFF	TRBV6-5	TRBJ1-1
CASSPWGDRYGYTF	TRBV27	TRBJ1-2
CASSPRTAGVLNTEAFF	TRBV7-9	TRBJ1-1
CASSSSGTGDYGYTF	TRBV27	TRBJ1-2
CASSQPGGGAETQYF	TRBV25-1	TRBJ2-5
CASSRTAREQFF	TRBV6-5	TRBJ2-1
CASGLQGNQPQHF	TRBV21-1	TRBJ1-5
CASSLGLSNNEQFF	TRBV11-3	TRBJ2-1
CASSQGALNTEAFF	TRBV7-9	TRBJ1-1
CASRTEVGRYEQYF	TRBV2	TRBJ2-7
CASSWQENTEAFF	TRBV18	TRBJ1-1
CSVAFFGGGPGYTF	TRBV29-1	TRBJ1-2
CASRGTGNQPQHF	TRBV6-5	TRBJ1-5
CASSFRDQPQHF	TRBV28	TRBJ1-5
CASSQASGGRYGYTF	TRBV3-1/TRBV3-2	TRBJ1-2
CASRRAGFSTDTQYF	TRBV5-1	TRBJ2-3
CSVVRQGEQYF	TRBV29-1	TRBJ2-7
CASSIVGIQSNQPQHF	TRBV19	TRBJ1-5
CASSAGTSYEQYF	TRBV7-2	TRBJ2-7
CASSASGLVFRNEQFF	TRBV6-1	TRBJ2-1
CASSRQGLYTGELFF	TRBV10-1	TRBJ2-2
CASSQNLRGRANYGYTF	TRBV21-1	TRBJ1-2
CASSLTIPSEQFF	TRBV11-2	TRBJ2-1